Presented here are 22 T cell receptor beta chains from one specimen sequenced in a study of blood T cell repertoires in COVID-19. Data came from immunoSEQ multiplex PCR; TCRdb stores just in-frame clones and leaves some out. The data show approximately 270,000 clones, about 90% seen once. The specimen was PBMCs or T cells enriched from blood (not recorded which). The receptors stem from a woman in her thirties with acute COVID-19.

V usage is TRBV19 and J usage is TRBJ2-6; D remains ambiguous. The CDR3 is made up of 17 amino acids. The V and J ends lost 5 bases and 3 bases respectively, with 17 bases between them. Germline CDR1 is LNHDA and CDR2 is SQIVND (reference sequence). The CDR3 DNA is TGTGCCAGTAGTTCATCCGGGTTTCTAATTGGGGCCAACGTCCTGACTTTC. Its protein product is CASSSSGFLIGANVLTF.

The V call is TRBV7-6, the J call TRBJ2-7; 9 bases agree with TRBD1. The V and J ends lost 5 bases and 2 bases, in that order; junction bases with no gene match: 4. Germline CDR1 SGHVS, CDR2 FNYEAQ. The CDR3 runs 14 residues. The CDR3 sequence: CASSPWDRAYEQYF. The CDR3 nucleotides are TGTGCCAGCAGCCCCTGGGACAGGGCCTACGAGCAGTACTTC. Together with reference TRBV7-6 and TRBJ2-7, the CDR3 gives the full variable domain: GAGVSQSPRYKVTKRGQDVALRCDPISGHVSLYWYRQALGQGPEFLTYFNYEAQQDKSGLPNDRFSAERPEGSISTLTIQRTEQRDSAMYRCASSPWDRAYEQYFGPGTRLTVT.

This chain links TRBV5-4 with TRBJ2-2; 8 bases line up with TRBD1. The CDR3 is 14 amino acids. Germline values: CDR1 SGHNT, CDR2 YYREEE (reference sequence). V shed 4 bases, J shed 6 bases, and the junction held 5 bases outside the gene matches. CDR3 residues: CASSEDRDAGELFF. The CDR3 nucleotides read TGTGCCAGCAGCGAGGACAGGGACGCCGGGGAGCTGTTTTTT.

The V call is TRBV12-5, the J call TRBJ2-7; 7 positions match TRBD2. CDR1 LGHNT and CDR2 FRNRAP come from the germline V gene. V trimming: 7 bases; J trimming: 0 bases; junction bases outside the gene matches: 12. The CDR3 has 16 amino acids. CDR3 protein: CASVPREGRASYEQYF. The CDR3 DNA follows: TGTGCTAGTGTCCCAAGGGAGGGCAGGGCCTCCTACGAGCAGTACTTC. Based on the CDR3 plus reference TRBV12-5 and TRBJ2-7, the full variable domain is DARVTQTPRHKVTEMGQEVTMRCQPILGHNTVFWYRQTMMQGLELLAYFRNRAPLDDSGMPKDRFSAEMPDATLATLKIQPSEPRDSAVYFCASVPREGRASYEQYFGPGTRLTVT.

The chain employs TRBV28 and TRBJ1-1; weak D call: TRBD1 (6 bases). The CDR3 covers 14 residues. V was pared by 7 bases and J by 6 bases, with 18 bases between. Germline V gene lookup returns CDR1 MDHEN and CDR2 SYDVKM. CDR3 amino acids: CASKMRAGESEAFF. The CDR3 DNA is TGTGCCAGCAAGATGAGGGCAGGGGAATCTGAAGCTTTCTTT.

This clone appeared a single time. The CDR3 nucleotides read TGTGCCACCAGTGGACTAGCGGGGTTCACAGATACGCAGTATTTT. Protein sequence: CATSGLAGFTDTQYF. The chain employs TRBV24-1 and TRBJ2-3, with 11 positions matching TRBD2. Germline CDR1 is KGHDR and CDR2 is SFDVKD. V lost 5 bases, J lost 2 bases, and 2 bases stayed unmatched. This CDR3 comprises 15 residues.

This chain connects TRBV6-5 to TRBJ2-6; maybe TRBD2 (6 bases). The germline V gene encodes CDR1 MNHEY and CDR2 SVGAGI. The CDR3 loop spans 14 amino acids. V lost 1 base, J lost 19 bases, and 20 bases lay in between. The CDR3 spells CASSYYEDGGTCTF. The CDR3 bases are TGTGCCAGCAGTTACTACGAGGATGGGGGGACCTGTACTTTC.

This chain connects TRBV19 to TRBJ2-7; D possibly corresponds to TRBD2 (5 bases). The V gene lost 0 bases and the J gene lost 2 bases, with 11 bases spanning the gap. This CDR3 is 15 amino acids long. The germline gives CDR1 LNHDA, CDR2 SQIVND (reference sequence). The CDR3 loop is CASSIEGADPYEQYF. The CDR3 DNA sequence: TGTGCCAGTAGTATAGAGGGAGCGGACCCCTACGAGCAGTACTTC.

The J gene is TRBJ2-7, the V gene TRBV5-6; 12 nucleotides line up with TRBD2. The trim removed 4 bases at V and 5 bases at J, leaving 1 base unmatched. The germline V gene encodes CDR1 SGHDT and CDR2 YYEEEE. The CDR3 has 13 residues. CDR3 region: CASSRLAGDEQYF. For the CDR3, the DNA is TGTGCCAGCAGCCGACTAGCGGGAGACGAGCAGTACTTC.

CDR3 bases: TGTGCCAGCAGTGAATTCAGGGGTGGCGTCGAGCAGTACTTC. As protein: CASSEFRGGVEQYF. This sequence joins TRBV6-1 and TRBJ2-7, with TRBD1 as a possible D gene (6 bases). V lost 2 bases, J lost 6 bases, and 14 bases lay in between. The CDR3 spans 14 residues. The germline V gene encodes CDR1 MNHNS and CDR2 SASEGT.

The CDR3 region is CASSFVITRAESYNEQFF. Written as DNA, the CDR3 is TGTGCCAGCAGCTTCGTTATTACTAGAGCCGAGTCCTACAATGAGCAGTTCTTC. The V call is TRBV5-4, the J call TRBJ2-1; D perhaps matches TRBD2 (5 bases). This CDR3 has 18 residues. V was trimmed by 2 bases and J by 1 base, leaving 19 bases between them. CDR1 and CDR2 from the germline V gene are SGHNT and YYREEE (reference sequence).

The rearrangement uses TRBV7-6 and TRBJ2-7; 7 nucleotides line up with TRBD2. The ends lost 1 base at V and 2 bases at J; junction bases unmatched: 8. From germline, CDR1 is SGHVS and CDR2 FNYEAQ. This CDR3 has 16 residues. CDR3 protein: CASSLGRGETTYEQYF. As DNA, the CDR3 is TGTGCCAGCAGCTTAGGTCGGGGGGAAACTACCTACGAGCAGTACTTC.

This clone has just a few counts. The rearrangement joins TRBV6-4 to TRBJ1-1; 12 bases fit TRBD1. CDR1 and CDR2 (germline): MRHNA, SNTAGT. The CDR3 is 14 amino acids. After removal of 6 bases from V and 1 base from J, the junction contained 0 bases not matched to a gene. CDR3 sequence: CASRGQGANTEAFF. The CDR3, as DNA: TGTGCCAGCAGGGGACAGGGGGCGAACACTGAAGCTTTCTTT.

The chain links TRBV19 to TRBJ2-2, with D perhaps TRBD1 (5 bases). Germline CDR1 is LNHDA and CDR2 is SQIVND (reference sequence). The V gene lost 11 bases and the J gene lost 0 bases, with 16 bases spanning the gap. This CDR3 contains 15 residues. In DNA form, the CDR3 reads TGTGCCTGCAAGGGGCTCTCATCGAACACCGGGGAGCTGTTTTTT. It codes for CACKGLSSNTGELFF. Filled out from reference TRBV19 and TRBJ2-2, the complete variable domain reads DGGITQSPKYLFRKEGQNVTLSCEQNLNHDAMYWYRQDPGQGLRLIYYSQIVNDFQKGDIAEGYSVSREKKESFPLTVTSAQKNPTAFYLCACKGLSSNTGELFFGEGSRLTVL.

The rearrangement joins TRBV5-1 to TRBJ2-2; a weak D match, TRBD2 (6 bases). Germline loops: CDR1 SGHRS, CDR2 YFSETQ. CDR3 size: 15 residues. The V end was cut by 4 bases, the J end by 6 bases, with 16 bases between. CDR3 bases: TGCGCCAGCAGCCCCGGGGGATTGGGTTCCGGGGAGCTGTTTTTT. Translated: CASSPGGLGSGELFF.

The rearrangement uses TRBV2 and TRBJ2-7, with D possibly matching TRBD2 (5 bases). Trimming removed 4 bases at V and 3 bases at J, with 19 bases between. The CDR3 extends over 16 amino acids. CDR1 is SNHLY, CDR2 FYNNEI, per germline. The DNA of the CDR3 is TGTGCCAGCAGTGGATTCTCGGCCCACGGGGTCTACGAGCAGTACTTC. Translated, it gives CASSGFSAHGVYEQYF.

The rearrangement links TRBV9 to TRBJ2-7, with D possibly being TRBD1 (7 bases). The CDR3 totals 12 residues. Trimming took off 4 bases at V and 6 bases at J, with 11 bases between the two ends. Per germline, CDR1 SGDLS and CDR2 YYNGEE. CDR3 amino acids: CASSPQGGEQYF. The CDR3 DNA is TGTGCCAGCAGCCCGCAGGGGGGCGAGCAGTACTTC.

In its sample, this clone was seen once. This chain uses TRBV7-6 with TRBJ1-1; D call uncertain. The V gene lost 3 bases and the J gene lost 5 bases, with 4 bases spanning the gap. This CDR3 contains 11 residues. Germline V gene data show CDR1 as SGHVS and CDR2 as FNYEAQ. CDR3 amino acids: CASSFGTEAFF. Written as DNA, the CDR3 is TGTGCCAGCAGCTTCGGGACTGAAGCTTTCTTT.

As to this clone: At one end the junction does not follow the germline gene, possibly because of a read error. This sequence joins TRBV11-2 and TRBJ1-4, with 8 bases matching TRBD1. The CDR3 is made up of 12 amino acids. CDR1 and CDR2 from the germline V gene are SGHAT and FQNNGV. CDR3 nucleotide sequence: TGTGCCAGCAGCTTAGCTATTCAGGGGGCGGCTTTT. This sequence encodes CASSLAIQGAAF.

V is TRBV27 and J is TRBJ2-2, with D possibly being TRBD2 (6 bases). With 6 bases removed from V and 4 bases from J, the gap between germline ends came to 18 bases. Germline V gives CDR1 MNHEY, CDR2 SMNVEV (reference sequence). There are 16 residues in the CDR3. The CDR3 loop is CASSRLPGLPTGELFF. The DNA of the CDR3 is TGTGCCAGCAGCCGCCTCCCGGGACTCCCCACCGGGGAGCTGTTTTTT.

This chain links TRBV27 with TRBJ2-7, with TRBD2 matching 13 bases. This CDR3 comprises 14 residues. The ends lost 3 bases at V and 6 bases at J; junction bases unmatched: 2. Germline lookup yields CDR1 MNHEY and CDR2 SMNVEV (reference sequence). The CDR3 DNA is TGTGCCAGCAGTTTGGGACTAGCGGGATTCGAGCAGTACTTC. As protein: CASSLGLAGFEQYF.

V usage is TRBV29-1 and J usage is TRBJ2-7, with 11 bases lining up with TRBD1. V was clipped by 4 bases and J by 5 bases; unmatched bases: 7. This CDR3 contains 14 residues. Germline lookup yields CDR1 SQVTM and CDR2 ANQGSEA. The CDR3 protein is CSVVRTGGYDEQYF. In DNA form, the CDR3 reads TGCAGCGTTGTCCGGACAGGGGGCTACGACGAGCAGTACTTC.